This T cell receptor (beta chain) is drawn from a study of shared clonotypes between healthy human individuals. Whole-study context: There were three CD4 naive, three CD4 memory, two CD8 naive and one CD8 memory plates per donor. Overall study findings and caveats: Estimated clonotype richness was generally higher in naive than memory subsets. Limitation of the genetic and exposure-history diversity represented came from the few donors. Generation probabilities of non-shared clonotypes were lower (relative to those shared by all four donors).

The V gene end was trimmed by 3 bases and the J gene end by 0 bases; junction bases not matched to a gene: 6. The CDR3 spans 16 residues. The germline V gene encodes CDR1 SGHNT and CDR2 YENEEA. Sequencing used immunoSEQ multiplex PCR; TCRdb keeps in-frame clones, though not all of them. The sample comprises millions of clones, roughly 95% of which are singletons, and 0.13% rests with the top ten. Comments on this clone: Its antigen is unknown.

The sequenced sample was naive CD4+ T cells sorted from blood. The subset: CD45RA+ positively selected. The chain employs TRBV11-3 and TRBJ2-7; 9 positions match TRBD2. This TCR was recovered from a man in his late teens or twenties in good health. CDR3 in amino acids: CASSLRLADSSYEQYF. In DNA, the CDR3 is TGTGCCAGCAGCTTGCGACTAGCGGATAGCTCCTACGAGCAGTACTTC.